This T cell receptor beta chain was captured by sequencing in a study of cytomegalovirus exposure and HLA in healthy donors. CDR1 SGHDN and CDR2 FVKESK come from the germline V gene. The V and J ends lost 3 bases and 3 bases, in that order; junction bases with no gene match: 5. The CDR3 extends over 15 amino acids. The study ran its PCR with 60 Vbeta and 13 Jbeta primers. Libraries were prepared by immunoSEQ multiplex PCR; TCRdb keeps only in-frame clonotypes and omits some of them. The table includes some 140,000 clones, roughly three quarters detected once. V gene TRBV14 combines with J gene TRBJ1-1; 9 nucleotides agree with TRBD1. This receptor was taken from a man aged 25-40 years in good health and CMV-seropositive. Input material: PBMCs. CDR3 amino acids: CASSQGTGRYTEAFF. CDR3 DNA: TGTGCCAGCAGCCAGGGGACAGGGCGGTACACTGAAGCTTTCTTT.